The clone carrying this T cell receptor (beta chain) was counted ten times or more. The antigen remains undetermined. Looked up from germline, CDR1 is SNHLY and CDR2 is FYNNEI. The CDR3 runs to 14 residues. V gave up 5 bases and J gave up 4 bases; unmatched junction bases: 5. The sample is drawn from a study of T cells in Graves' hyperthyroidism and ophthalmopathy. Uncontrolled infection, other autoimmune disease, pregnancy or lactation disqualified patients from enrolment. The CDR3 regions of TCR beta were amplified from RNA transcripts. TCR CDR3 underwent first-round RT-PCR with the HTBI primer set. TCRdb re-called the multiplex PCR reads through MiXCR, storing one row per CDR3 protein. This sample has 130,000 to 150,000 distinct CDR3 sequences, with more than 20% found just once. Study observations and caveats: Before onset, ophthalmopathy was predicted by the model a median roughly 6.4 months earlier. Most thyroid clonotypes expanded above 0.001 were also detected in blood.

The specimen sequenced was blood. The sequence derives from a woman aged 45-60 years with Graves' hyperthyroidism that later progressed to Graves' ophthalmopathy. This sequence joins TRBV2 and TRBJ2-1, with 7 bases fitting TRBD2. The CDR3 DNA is TGTGCCAGCAGTCCCGGGACTACTTACAATGAGCAGTTCTTC. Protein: CASSPGTTYNEQFF.